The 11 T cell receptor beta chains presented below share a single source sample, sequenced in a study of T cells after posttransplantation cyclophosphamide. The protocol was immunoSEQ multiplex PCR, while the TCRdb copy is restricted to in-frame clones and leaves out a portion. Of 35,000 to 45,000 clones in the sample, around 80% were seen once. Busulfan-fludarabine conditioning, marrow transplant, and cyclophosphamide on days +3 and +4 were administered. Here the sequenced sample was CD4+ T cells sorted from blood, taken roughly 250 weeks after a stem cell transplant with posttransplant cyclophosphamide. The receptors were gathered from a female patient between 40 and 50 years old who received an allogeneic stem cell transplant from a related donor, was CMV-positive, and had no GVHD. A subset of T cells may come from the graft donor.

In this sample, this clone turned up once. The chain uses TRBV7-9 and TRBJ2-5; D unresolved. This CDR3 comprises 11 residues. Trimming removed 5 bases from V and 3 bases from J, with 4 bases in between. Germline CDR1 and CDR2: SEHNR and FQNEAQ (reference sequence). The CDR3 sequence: CASSPKETQYF. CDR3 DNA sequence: TGTGCCAGCAGCCCAAAAGAGACCCAGTACTTC.

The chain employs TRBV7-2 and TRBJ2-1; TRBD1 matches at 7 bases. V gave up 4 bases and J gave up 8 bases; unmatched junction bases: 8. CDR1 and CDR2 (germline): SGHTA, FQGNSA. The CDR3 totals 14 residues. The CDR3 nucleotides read TGTGCCAGCAGCTCGGACAGGTGGGGAGATGAGCAGTTCTTC. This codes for CASSSDRWGDEQFF.

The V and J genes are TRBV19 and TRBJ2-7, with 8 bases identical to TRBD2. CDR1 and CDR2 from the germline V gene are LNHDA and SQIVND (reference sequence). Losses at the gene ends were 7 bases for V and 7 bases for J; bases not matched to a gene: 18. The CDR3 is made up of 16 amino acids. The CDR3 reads CASTLRASGLPAEQYF. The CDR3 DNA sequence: TGTGCCAGTACCCTTCGGGCTAGCGGGCTCCCGGCGGAGCAGTACTTC.

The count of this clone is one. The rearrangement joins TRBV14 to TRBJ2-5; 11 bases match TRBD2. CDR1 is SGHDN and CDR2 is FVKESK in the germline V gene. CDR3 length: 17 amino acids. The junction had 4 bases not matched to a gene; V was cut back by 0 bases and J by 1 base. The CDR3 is CASSQDRLAGGQETQYF. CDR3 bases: TGTGCCAGCAGCCAAGATCGGCTAGCGGGGGGCCAAGAGACCCAGTACTTC.

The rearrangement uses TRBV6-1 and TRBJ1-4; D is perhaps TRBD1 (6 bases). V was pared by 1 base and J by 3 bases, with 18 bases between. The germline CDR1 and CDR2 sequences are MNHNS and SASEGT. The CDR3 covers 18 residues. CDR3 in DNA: TGTGCCAGCAGTGAAGGTGTGCTCAGGGGATTAGCTAATGAAAAACTGTTTTTT. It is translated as CASSEGVLRGLANEKLFF.

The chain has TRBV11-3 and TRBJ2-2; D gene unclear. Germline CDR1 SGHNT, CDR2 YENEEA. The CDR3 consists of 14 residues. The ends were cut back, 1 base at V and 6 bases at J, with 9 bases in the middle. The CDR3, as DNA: TGTGCCAGCAGCTTAGGAGTCCTGGCCGGGGAGCTGTTTTTT. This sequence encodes CASSLGVLAGELFF.

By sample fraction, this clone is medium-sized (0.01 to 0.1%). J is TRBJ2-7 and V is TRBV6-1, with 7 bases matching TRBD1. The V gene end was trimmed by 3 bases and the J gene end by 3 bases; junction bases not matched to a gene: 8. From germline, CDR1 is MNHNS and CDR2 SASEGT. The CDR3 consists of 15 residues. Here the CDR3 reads CASSDIVGGRYEQYF. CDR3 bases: TGTGCCAGCAGTGACATAGTAGGGGGCCGCTACGAGCAGTACTTC.

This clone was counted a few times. The CDR3 loop is CASSPMTARSGNTIYF. In nucleotides, the CDR3 is TGTGCCAGCAGCCCAATGACAGCTCGCTCTGGAAACACCATATATTTT. The chain uses TRBV7-8 and TRBJ1-3; a possible D gene is TRBD1 (5 bases). Germline V CDR1 and CDR2: SGHVS, FQNEAQ. V gave up 5 bases and J gave up 0 bases, with 14 bases separating them. This CDR3 region has 16 residues.

CDR3 nucleotide sequence: TGTGCCAGCACACGTCTCGGGACAGGGGACACTGAAGCTTTCTTT. Protein sequence: CASTRLGTGDTEAFF. V is TRBV7-8 and J is TRBJ1-1; 10 bases are a match to TRBD1. The CDR3 consists of 15 residues. With 7 bases clipped from V and 3 bases from J, the junction kept 8 bases outside the gene matches. Looked up from germline, CDR1 is SGHVS and CDR2 is FQNEAQ.

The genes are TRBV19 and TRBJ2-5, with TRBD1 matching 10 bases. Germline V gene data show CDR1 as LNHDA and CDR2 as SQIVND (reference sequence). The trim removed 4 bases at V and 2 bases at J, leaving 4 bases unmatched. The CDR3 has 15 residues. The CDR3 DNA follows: TGTGCCAGTAGTACTGACAGGGGGCTACAAGAGACCCAGTACTTC. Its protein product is CASSTDRGLQETQYF.

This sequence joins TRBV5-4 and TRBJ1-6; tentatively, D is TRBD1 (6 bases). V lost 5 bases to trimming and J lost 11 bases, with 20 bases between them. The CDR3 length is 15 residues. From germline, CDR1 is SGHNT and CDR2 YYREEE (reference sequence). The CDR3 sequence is CASSYSTGRVPPLHF. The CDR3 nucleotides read TGTGCCAGCAGTTACTCTACAGGGAGAGTCCCACCCCTCCACTTT.